The 8 T cell receptor beta chains in this list originate from one sample, sequenced in a study of T-cell reconstitution after alpha-beta-depleted transplantation in children. A library of TCRbeta sequences, prepared with unique molecular identifiers, was generated. TCRdb redid the calling of the PCR reads with MiXCR, one entry per CDR3 protein. The data contain hundreds of thousands of distinct CDR3 sequences, 7.5% to 9.5% of them singletons. The sequencing used PBMCs, mostly from graft donor cells, collected 180 days after TCRalphabeta/CD19-depleted stem cell transplant. Every receptor here comes from a male patient under 18 who had a stem cell transplant for acute lymphoblastic leukemia, so the T cells may come from the graft donor.

This clonotype was counted at least ten times. The chain is built from TRBV7-2 and TRBJ1-2, with D tentatively TRBD1 (5 bases). CDR1 and CDR2 (germline): SGHTA, FQGNSA. The CDR3 totals 15 residues. V gave up 1 base and J gave up 2 bases, with 11 bases separating them. CDR3 bases: TGTGCCAGCAGCTTAGTCGTCGGGGCCAACTATGGCTACACCTTC. Encoded protein: CASSLVVGANYGYTF.

This clonotype was detected ten times or more. This sequence joins TRBV10-2 and TRBJ2-7; the match to TRBD1 covers 7 bases. The germline CDR1 and CDR2 sequences are WSHSY and SAAADI. The ends lost 2 bases at V and 2 bases at J; junction bases unmatched: 6. The CDR3 covers 15 residues. CDR3 in amino acids: CASSEDYRGPYEQYF. The CDR3 DNA reads as TGCGCCAGCAGTGAGGACTACAGGGGTCCCTACGAGCAGTACTTC.

V is TRBV6-5 and J is TRBJ2-7; TRBD1 agrees at 7 bases. The CDR3 contains 15 residues. The junction had 9 bases not matched to a gene; V was cut back by 2 bases and J by 5 bases. Germline CDR1 and CDR2: MNHEY and SVGAGI. CDR3 nucleotides: TGTGCCAGCAGTTACCGGGCAGGGGGTATCGACGAGCAGTACTTC. Encoded protein: CASSYRAGGIDEQYF.

This clonotype has just a few counts. V usage is TRBV4-2 and J usage is TRBJ1-2; maybe TRBD1 (5 bases). V lost 0 bases and J 2 bases, leaving 10 bases between the germline ends. CDR1 and CDR2 (germline): LGHNA, YNFKEQ. The CDR3 contains 15 residues. CDR3 residues: CASSQDLAGNYGYTF. The CDR3 DNA reads as TGTGCCAGCAGCCAAGATCTCGCAGGGAACTATGGCTACACCTTC.

Ten or more counts support this clonotype. The rearrangement links TRBV12-3 or TRBV12-4 to TRBJ1-3, with unresolved D. Trimming left V 4 bases short and J 0 bases short, with 7 bases between. The CDR3 has 14 residues. The CDR3 DNA follows: TGTGCCAGCAGTTATGTGAGCTCTGGAAACACCATATATTTT. Translation gives CASSYVSSGNTIYF.

In its sample, this clonotype was seen many times. The chain uses TRBV5-1 and TRBJ1-6, with 10 bases that match TRBD1. The CDR3 is 16 residues long. V trimming: 0 bases; J trimming: 10 bases; junction bases outside the gene matches: 7. Germline values: CDR1 SGHRS, CDR2 YFSETQ. The CDR3 protein is CASSLARGQGKSPLHF. CDR3 bases: TGCGCCAGCAGCTTGGCCAGGGGACAGGGGAAGTCACCCCTCCACTTT.

This clonotype showed up many times. The genes are TRBV7-9 and TRBJ1-6; TRBD1 might be the D (5 bases). V shed 10 bases and J shed 8 bases, with 21 bases lying between them. CDR1 is SEHNR, CDR2 FQNEAQ, per germline (reference sequence). The CDR3 covers 15 residues. The CDR3 coding sequence is TGTGCCACCCCCGCCGGGTCCCGGGGCGATTCACCCCTCCACTTT. Its protein product is CATPAGSRGDSPLHF.

This clonotype was detected ten times or more. The rearrangement uses TRBV9 and TRBJ2-1, with 8 positions matching TRBD1. Germline assignment: CDR1 SGDLS and CDR2 YYNGEE. Trimming removed 2 bases from V and 5 bases from J; junction bases left unmatched: 0. The CDR3 runs 13 residues. CDR3 DNA: TGTGCCAGCAGCGTCAGGGGGCACAATGAGCAGTTCTTC. It codes for CASSVRGHNEQFF.